Presented here are 24 T cell receptor beta chains from one specimen sequenced in a study of blood T cell repertoires in COVID-19. Measured with immunoSEQ multiplex PCR; TCRdb has only the in-frame clones, and not every one. The data contain roughly 220,000 clones, roughly 80% of them singletons. The source material was peripheral blood. The receptors here all came from a woman in her twenties or thirties who had recovered from COVID-19.

The chain has TRBV30 and TRBJ1-1; D not resolved. This CDR3 contains 15 residues. The germline gives CDR1 GTSNPN, CDR2 SVGIG (reference sequence). The V and J ends lost 3 bases and 1 base respectively, with 15 bases between them. In DNA, the CDR3 is TGTGCCTGGAGCCCCCCCTGGAGGCAGAACACTGAAGCTTTCTTT. Its protein is CAWSPPWRQNTEAFF.

V is TRBV11-2 and J is TRBJ2-4; 7 bases line up with TRBD1. The CDR3 is made up of 14 amino acids. Germline values: CDR1 SGHAT, CDR2 FQNNGV. V lost 3 bases, J lost 5 bases, and 4 bases stayed unmatched. The CDR3 loop reads CASSFRDRENIQYF. The CDR3 nucleotides are TGTGCCAGCAGCTTTAGGGACAGAGAAAACATTCAGTACTTC.

The chain is built from TRBV9 and TRBJ2-7, with 7 bases identical to TRBD2. V lost 2 bases and J lost 2; bases outside the gene matches: 4. The CDR3 has 14 amino acids. The germline gives CDR1 SGDLS, CDR2 YYNGEE. The CDR3 is CASSVGGSAYEQYF. For the CDR3, the DNA is TGTGCCAGCAGCGTGGGCGGGAGCGCCTACGAGCAGTACTTC. Filled out from reference TRBV9 and TRBJ2-7, the complete variable domain reads DSGVTQTPKHLITATGQRVTLRCSPRSGDLSVYWYQQSLDQGLQFLIQYYNGEERAKGNILERFSAQQFPDLHSELNLSSLELGDSALYFCASSVGGSAYEQYFGPGTRLTVT.

The chain employs TRBV24-1 and TRBJ2-2, with 9 bases that match TRBD2. Germline V gives CDR1 KGHDR, CDR2 SFDVKD. V lost 1 base, J lost 6 bases, and 8 bases stayed unmatched. CDR3 size: 17 residues. This CDR3 reads CATSDFGGRARSGELFF. In nucleotides, the CDR3 is TGTGCCACCAGTGATTTTGGCGGGAGGGCCAGGTCCGGGGAGCTGTTTTTT.

V gene TRBV11-2 combines with J gene TRBJ2-3; the D gene is possibly TRBD1 (5 bases). The ends were cut back, 0 bases at V and 0 bases at J, with 7 bases in the middle. CDR1 is SGHAT, CDR2 FQNNGV, per germline. The CDR3 has 15 amino acids. Written as DNA, the CDR3 is TGTGCCAGCAGCTTAGAGGACACGAGCACAGATACGCAGTATTTT. Translation gives CASSLEDTSTDTQYF. The entire variable domain, with the rest obtained from reference TRBV11-2 and TRBJ2-3, is as follows: EAGVAQSPRYKIIEKRQSVAFWCNPISGHATLYWYQQILGQGPKLLIQFQNNGVVDDSQLPKDRFSAERLKGVDSTLKIQPAKLEDSAVYLCASSLEDTSTDTQYFGPGTRLTVL.

This chain connects TRBV28 to TRBJ2-7, with D perhaps matching TRBD2 (5 bases). V was clipped by 3 bases and J by 0 bases, with 9 bases between them. Germline V gene lookup returns CDR1 MDHEN and CDR2 SYDVKM. The CDR3 is 14 residues long. CDR3 protein: CASSFSGCSYEQYF. DNA for the CDR3: TGTGCCAGCAGTTTTTCGGGATGCTCCTACGAGCAGTACTTC.

This clone has more than one count but fewer than ten. The chain combines TRBV28 with TRBJ2-3; 8 positions agree with TRBD1. The CDR3 covers 16 residues. Germline V gives CDR1 MDHEN, CDR2 SYDVKM. V trimming: 6 bases; J trimming: 3 bases; junction bases outside the gene matches: 11. CDR3 amino acids: CASSVPLRGHTDTQYF. DNA for the CDR3: TGTGCCAGCAGCGTACCCCTCAGGGGGCATACAGATACGCAGTATTTT. Full variable domain (rest looked up from reference TRBV28 and TRBJ2-3): DVKVTQSSRYLVKRTGEKVFLECVQDMDHENMFWYRQDPGLGLRLIYFSYDVKMKEKGDIPEGYSVSREKKERFSLILESASTNQTSMYLCASSVPLRGHTDTQYFGPGTRLTVL.

The chain combines TRBV2 with TRBJ2-1; 9 nucleotides align to TRBD1. This CDR3 contains 14 residues. Germline V gene lookup returns CDR1 SNHLY and CDR2 FYNNEI. V dropped 8 bases and J dropped 2; count of bases not matched to a gene: 4. The CDR3 DNA sequence: TGTGCCAGCGTAGACAGGGGGACCTACAATGAGCAGTTCTTC. This codes for CASVDRGTYNEQFF.

This clone has only a few counts. CDR3 nucleotides: TGTGCCAGCAGCTTACAGGGGGGCGGTAATGAAAAACTGTTTTTT. This gives the protein CASSLQGGGNEKLFF. The chain couples TRBV7-8 to TRBJ1-4; 7 bases line up with TRBD1. The germline V gene encodes CDR1 SGHVS and CDR2 FQNEAQ. The CDR3 loop spans 15 amino acids. The trim removed 2 bases at V and 4 bases at J, leaving 4 bases unmatched. The full variable domain, completed using reference TRBV7-8 and TRBJ1-4, is GAGVSQSPRYKVAKRGQDVALRCDPISGHVSLFWYQQALGQGPEFLTYFQNEAQLDKSGLPSDRFFAERPEGSVSTLKIQRTQQEDSAVYLCASSLQGGGNEKLFFGSGTQLSVL.

This clone appeared a single time. The same CDR3 also results from other DNA sequences found in this sample. CDR3 sequence: CASSPGQGSSPLHF. CDR3 coding DNA: TGTGCCAGCAGTCCAGGGCAGGGTAGCTCACCCCTCCACTTT. The J gene is TRBJ1-6, the V gene TRBV27; perhaps TRBD1 as D (5 bases). This CDR3 contains 14 residues. Trimming took 5 bases from V and 10 from J, leaving 15 bases between them. CDR1 is MNHEY, CDR2 SMNVEV, per germline (reference sequence).

This clone was recorded a few times. The V call is TRBV7-3, the J call TRBJ2-7; the D gene is possibly TRBD2 (5 bases). This CDR3 has 16 residues. Germline V gene sequence: CDR1 SGHTA, CDR2 FQGTGA. With 2 bases removed from V and 3 bases from J, the gap between germline ends came to 17 bases. Here the CDR3 DNA reads TGTGCCAGCAGCTTACCGAACATAGAGCGGATCTACGAGCAGTACTTC. This codes for CASSLPNIERIYEQYF.

This clone is a singleton in its sample. The chain recombines TRBV7-2 with TRBJ2-1, with 9 bases that match TRBD2. CDR3 length equals 14 residues. Per germline, CDR1 SGHTA and CDR2 FQGNSA. The trim removed 3 bases at V and 7 bases at J, leaving 4 bases unmatched. The CDR3 bases are TGTGCCAGCAGCTTTCCGCGGGAGGGTAATGAGCAGTTCTTC. Protein: CASSFPREGNEQFF.

The J gene is TRBJ2-7, the V gene TRBV7-3; unclear D gene. CDR1 and CDR2 from the germline V gene are SGHTA and FQGTGA. The CDR3 length is 14 residues. Trimming pared 5 bases from V and 4 bases from J, leaving 15 bases between. The CDR3 sequence is CASSPKPGSYEQYF. The CDR3 DNA reads as TGTGCCAGCAGCCCCAAACCAGGATCGTACGAGCAGTACTTC.

The rearrangement links TRBV28 to TRBJ1-3; D call uncertain. Germline V gene lookup returns CDR1 MDHEN and CDR2 SYDVKM. This CDR3 is 15 amino acids long. V was shortened by 2 bases and J by 0 bases, with 8 bases between the two germline ends. CDR3: CASSLGRASGNTIYF. DNA for the CDR3: TGTGCCAGCAGTTTAGGGAGAGCCTCTGGAAACACCATATATTTT.

The chain employs TRBV6-5 and TRBJ1-1; D unresolved. With 7 bases removed from V and 1 base from J, the gap between germline ends came to 13 bases. The V gene's germline CDR1 is MNHEY and CDR2 SVGAGI. The CDR3 has 14 residues. CDR3 amino acids: CASTSLVKNTEAFF. CDR3 DNA sequence: TGTGCCAGCACGTCCCTAGTGAAGAACACTGAAGCTTTCTTT.

The J gene is TRBJ1-3, the V gene TRBV5-4; 9 bases line up with TRBD1. The CDR3 length is 15 residues. Per germline, CDR1 SGHNT and CDR2 YYREEE (reference sequence). V was clipped by 5 bases and J by 3 bases; unmatched bases: 6. CDR3 loop: CASSSGQGFGNTIYF. Here the CDR3 DNA reads TGTGCCAGCAGTTCGGGACAGGGTTTTGGAAACACCATATATTTT.

This clone was observed a handful of times. The chain links TRBV7-3 to TRBJ2-7; the match to TRBD2 covers 12 bases. The CDR3 covers 15 residues. J was trimmed by 1 base and V by 5 bases; bases with no gene match: 3. Looked up from germline, CDR1 is SGHTA and CDR2 is FQGTGA. CDR3 in DNA: TGTGCCAGCAGCGCCGGACTAGCGGGATCCTACGAGCAGTACTTC. Its translation is CASSAGLAGSYEQYF.

In its sample, this clone was seen once. The chain joins TRBV27 to TRBJ2-1, with D possibly being TRBD2 (6 bases). This CDR3 region has 16 residues. Deletions cut 3 bases from V and 4 bases from J, with 16 bases between. The germline gives CDR1 MNHEY, CDR2 SMNVEV (reference sequence). The CDR3 nucleotides read TGTGCCAGCAGTTTGGGACTCAACTTTATATACAATGAGCAGTTCTTC. Its protein product is CASSLGLNFIYNEQFF.

The chain joins TRBV7-2 to TRBJ1-1; possibly TRBD1 for D (5 bases). The CDR3 is 13 residues long. Germline V gene lookup returns CDR1 SGHTA and CDR2 FQGNSA. The ends were cut back, 6 bases at V and 5 bases at J, with 13 bases in the middle. The CDR3 loop is CASRTAGGTEAFF. Here the CDR3 DNA reads TGTGCCAGCAGGACCGCGGGGGGAACTGAAGCTTTCTTT.

This chain links TRBV28 with TRBJ1-2, with a possible D match to TRBD1 (5 bases). The V gene lost 5 bases and the J gene lost 2 bases, with 21 bases spanning the gap. The germline CDR1 and CDR2 sequences are MDHEN and SYDVKM. This CDR3 contains 17 residues. The CDR3 region has the DNA TGTGCCAGCAGTATCCAGGGAGCGGGTATCTTAAACTATGGCTACACCTTC. This codes for CASSIQGAGILNYGYTF.

This clone turned up a few times. This chain links TRBV19 with TRBJ2-1, with 7 bases fitting TRBD1. This CDR3 has 14 residues. Trimming at V came to 1 base and at J to 8 bases, leaving 5 bases not matched to a gene. Germline V gene data show CDR1 as LNHDA and CDR2 as SQIVND (reference sequence). The CDR3 is CASSIGQGHDEQFF. CDR3 DNA: TGTGCCAGTAGTATAGGACAGGGACACGATGAGCAGTTCTTC.

The chain links TRBV18 to TRBJ1-6; unclear D gene. CDR1 is KGHSH, CDR2 LQKENI, per germline. Trimming shortened V by 6 bases and J by 5 bases, and 11 bases separated the two germline ends. This CDR3 spans 14 amino acids. CDR3: CASSPGGDNSPLHF. The CDR3 DNA reads as TGTGCCAGCTCCCCGGGCGGGGATAATTCACCCCTCCACTTT.

The rearrangement uses TRBV18 and TRBJ1-6; 11 bases fit TRBD1. This CDR3 region has 16 residues. V trimming: 5 bases; J trimming: 8 bases; junction bases outside the gene matches: 8. Germline CDR1 KGHSH, CDR2 LQKENI. CDR3 sequence: CASSARTGGMDSPLHF. CDR3 in DNA: TGTGCCAGCTCAGCCCGGACAGGGGGCATGGATTCACCCCTCCACTTT.

The chain uses TRBV28 and TRBJ2-7, with a weak D call TRBD1 (5 bases). The CDR3 is 12 amino acids. Between the trimmed V and J ends, which lost 8 bases and 8 bases, there was a span of 16 bases. Per the germline V gene, CDR1 is MDHEN and CDR2 is SYDVKM. This CDR3 reads CASSRRGIKQYF. The CDR3 coding sequence is TGTGCCAGCTCTCGTAGGGGAATCAAGCAGTACTTC.